This TCR beta chain was sequenced for a study of OX40 agonist ivuxolimab in advanced cancers. In the study overall: Across the patients, intravenous ivuxolimab was delivered every 2 weeks at 0.01 to 10 mg/kg.

Libraries were prepared by immunoSEQ multiplex PCR; TCRdb keeps only in-frame clonotypes and omits some of them. In the table there are just over 80,000 clones, roughly 91% of which are singletons. Study results and limitations: There were, on average, more expanded clones in CD8+ T cells than in CD4+. Some nonresponders likewise displayed low normalized T-cell clonal expansion. Clonal expansion from baseline to week 6 occurred in both CD4+ and CD8+ T cells.

On this clone itself: The antigen remains undetermined.

Germline CDR1 reads SEHNR; CDR2 reads FQNEAQ (reference sequence). The germline V and J ends were trimmed by 1 base and 5 bases, with 15 bases remaining between them. The CDR3 is 16 residues long. This TCR derives from an adult with an advanced solid tumor such as melanoma, head and neck, liver or kidney cancer. This sample comprised CD4+ or CD8+ T cells sorted from blood, obtained in a trial of the OX40 agonist ivuxolimab. The V call is TRBV7-9, the J call TRBJ2-1, with D possibly TRBD2 on 7 matching bases. CDR3 coding DNA: TGTGCCAGCAGCTTAGGGCGGGGGCGAAGGAACAATGAGCAGTTCTTC. It specifies CASSLGRGRRNNEQFF. Together with reference TRBV7-9 and TRBJ2-1, the CDR3 gives the full variable domain: DTGVSQNPRHKITKRGQNVTFRCDPISEHNRLYWYRQTLGQGPEFLTYFQNEAQLEKSRLLSDRFSAERPKGSFSTLEIQRTEQGDSAMYLCASSLGRGRRNNEQFFGPGTRLTVL.